A selection of T cell receptor beta chains follows, all from one sample in a study of blood T cell repertoires in COVID-19. Here immunoSEQ multiplex PCR was the method, and the copy in TCRdb shows in-frame clones only, minus some. The sample comprises about 93,000 clones, about nine tenths of which are singletons, and approximately 1.6% rests with the top ten. Sequenced material: peripheral blood. The receptors derive from a human donor with active COVID-19. The donor label of this sample is uncertain. Each CDR3 is given with its conserved first and last residue. The order of the fields is D gene, V gene, clone size, J gene, CDR3 DNA, CDR3 protein. A D gene is named only where the DNA matches it firmly. Rows give clone size only sometimes, using once, few, many, or a class for an expanded clone.

TRBD1	TRBV27	NA	TRBJ1-5	TGTGCCAGCAGCACCGGGACAGTCCTCAATCAGCCCCAGCATTTT	CASSTGTVLNQPQHF
TRBD2	TRBV4-3	NA	TRBJ2-1	TGCGCCAGCAGCCGGACCGTAGCGGGGGGGGCGGATGAGCAGTTCTTC	CASSRTVAGGADEQFF
TRBD1	TRBV5-5	NA	TRBJ1-5	TGTGCCAGCAGCTCTGCACCGACCGGGACAGGGTTAGGTAGCAATCAGCCCCAGCATTTT	CASSSAPTGTGLGSNQPQHF
NA	TRBV4-1	once	TRBJ2-1	TGCGCCAGCAGAAATCAATCGGGACTCCTTAACAATGAGCAGTTCTTC	CASRNQSGLLNNEQFF
TRBD2	TRBV7-9	NA	TRBJ2-1	TGTGCCAGCAGCTCACTAGACCTAAGCGGGGGGTTCTACAATGAGCAGTTCTTC	CASSSLDLSGGFYNEQFF
NA	TRBV3-1/TRBV3-2	NA	TRBJ1-4	TGTGCCAGCAGCCGGAAATACGTTGCTTTGGAGGGGAATGAAAAACTGTTTTTT	CASSRKYVALEGNEKLFF
TRBD1	TRBV5-8	NA	TRBJ1-1	TGTGCCAGCAACAAACAGGGGGCGCAGGAAGCTTTCTTT	CASNKQGAQEAFF
NA	TRBV4-3	NA	TRBJ2-2	TGCGCCAGCAGCCAAGATCTACGACAGAACACCGGGGAGCTGTTTTTT	CASSQDLRQNTGELFF
NA	TRBV28	few	TRBJ1-1	TGTGCCAGCAGTTTATTGAGGGCAACTGAAGCTTTCTTT	CASSLLRATEAFF
TRBD1	TRBV2	NA	TRBJ1-4	TGTGCCAGCAGGTCCCAGGGGGCGAGGGCTGAAAAACTGTTTTTT	CASRSQGARAEKLFF
NA	TRBV6-5	NA	TRBJ1-1	TGTGCCAGCAGTCCTCCGGTCACCCGGGGCACTGAAGCTTTCTTT	CASSPPVTRGTEAFF
TRBD1	TRBV9	NA	TRBJ2-5	TGTGCCAGCAGCGACCGGGACAGCCAAGAGACCCAGTACTTC	CASSDRDSQETQYF
TRBD1	TRBV18	NA	TRBJ1-2	TGTGCCAGCTCATTGGACAGGCCGCCGAGCTATGGCTACACCTTC	CASSLDRPPSYGYTF
TRBD1	TRBV4-1	NA	TRBJ2-7	TGCGCCAGCAGCCCAGCCGGGACAGGGGCGGGGGAGCAGTACTTC	CASSPAGTGAGEQYF
TRBD1	TRBV19	NA	TRBJ2-7	TGTGCCAGTAGCCTGGCGTTGTGGACAGGGGGCTACGAGCAGTACTTC	CASSLALWTGGYEQYF
NA	TRBV11-3	NA	TRBJ1-6	TGTGCCAGCAGCTTAGGGACAAATAATTCACCCCTCCACTTT	CASSLGTNNSPLHF
NA	TRBV3-1/TRBV3-2	NA	TRBJ1-2	TGTGCCAGCAGCCAAGACCTGGGCTCTAACTATGGCTACACCTTC	CASSQDLGSNYGYTF
NA	TRBV30	NA	TRBJ1-5	TGTGCCTGGAGTGAAAGGGGGGGAGTCGATAGTCAGCCCCAGCATTTT	CAWSERGGVDSQPQHF
NA	TRBV29-1	NA	TRBJ2-1	TGCAGCGGAGCCTCCTGGGGGGAAGAGCAGTTCTTC	CSGASWGEEQFF
TRBD2	TRBV19	NA	TRBJ2-1	TGTGCCAGTAGTATAGTATCACCGGGACTAGCGGGGGGTACACAAGAGCAGTTCTTC	CASSIVSPGLAGGTQEQFF
NA	TRBV3-1/TRBV3-2	NA	TRBJ2-2	TGTGCCAGCAGCCAACGGGAGACAGAGGACACCGGGGAGCTGTTTTTT	CASSQRETEDTGELFF
NA	TRBV6-2/TRBV6-3	NA	TRBJ2-5	TGTGCCAGCAGTTACACCTGGACTATTAAAGAGACCCAGTACTTC	CASSYTWTIKETQYF
NA	TRBV2	NA	TRBJ1-5	TGTGCCAGCAGAGAGGGCAATCAGCCCCAGCATTTT	CASREGNQPQHF
TRBD1	TRBV28	few	TRBJ1-1	TGTGCCAGCAGTCGCGGACAGGGGCGGCACATGAACACTGAAGCTTTCTTT	CASSRGQGRHMNTEAFF
TRBD1	TRBV7-9	many	TRBJ1-5	TGTGCCAGCAGCTTGGGACAGGGAGGAGGTGATCAGCCCCAGCATTTT	CASSLGQGGGDQPQHF
NA	TRBV27	NA	TRBJ2-2	TGTGCCAGCAGTTTTACAAACACCGGGGAGCTGTTTTTT	CASSFTNTGELFF
NA	TRBV15	NA	TRBJ2-7	TGTGCCACCAGCAGAGGGACAGTAGAGGGGGTCGAGCAGTACTTC	CATSRGTVEGVEQYF
NA	TRBV7-8	NA	TRBJ2-7	TGTGCCAGCAGCTTAGATCCCAGGGGTGATGAGCAGTACTTC	CASSLDPRGDEQYF
TRBD1	TRBV10-2	NA	TRBJ1-1	TGCGCCAGCGAGGACAGGGGGCTCTCTGAAGCTTTCTTT	CASEDRGLSEAFF
TRBD1	TRBV11-3	NA	TRBJ2-3	TGTGCCAGCAGCTTAGCCGGCAGGGGGCGGGGCACAGATACGCAGTATTTT	CASSLAGRGRGTDTQYF
TRBD1	TRBV3-1/TRBV3-2	NA	TRBJ1-3	TGTGCCAGCAGCCAGGGACAGACAGGGAAGGAGAGCTCTGGAAACACCATATATTTT	CASSQGQTGKESSGNTIYF
NA	TRBV10-3	NA	TRBJ1-4	TGTGCCATCAGTGATCGTGAGGCCGCTAATGAAAAACTGTTTTTT	CAISDREAANEKLFF
NA	TRBV4-3	NA	TRBJ2-3	TGCGCCAGCAGCCTAGGGGTTTCTGGTCCGTATTTT	CASSLGVSGPYF